This T cell receptor beta chain was documented in a study of ipilimumab plus nivolumab after autologous stem cell transplantation. About the research overall: Typical patient got 5 ipilimumab doses and about eight nivolumab doses (median). The DLBCL group included primary refractory and relapsed cases.

Trimming removed 3 bases at V and 2 bases at J, with 8 bases between. Germline V gives CDR1 MDHEN, CDR2 SYDVKM. This CDR3 spans 13 amino acids. Libraries were prepared by immunoSEQ multiplex PCR; TCRdb keeps only in-frame clonotypes and omits some of them. The sample holds around 17,000 clones, approximately 71% seen once. The chain joins TRBV28 to TRBJ2-7, with D possibly being TRBD1 (6 bases). The sequence derives from a male donor with diffuse large B-cell lymphoma. Material: PBMCs, obtained in a trial of ipilimumab plus nivolumab as post-transplant consolidation. The CDR3 protein is CASSLGATYEQYF. The CDR3 nucleotides are TGTGCCAGCAGTTTGGGGGCGACCTACGAGCAGTACTTC.